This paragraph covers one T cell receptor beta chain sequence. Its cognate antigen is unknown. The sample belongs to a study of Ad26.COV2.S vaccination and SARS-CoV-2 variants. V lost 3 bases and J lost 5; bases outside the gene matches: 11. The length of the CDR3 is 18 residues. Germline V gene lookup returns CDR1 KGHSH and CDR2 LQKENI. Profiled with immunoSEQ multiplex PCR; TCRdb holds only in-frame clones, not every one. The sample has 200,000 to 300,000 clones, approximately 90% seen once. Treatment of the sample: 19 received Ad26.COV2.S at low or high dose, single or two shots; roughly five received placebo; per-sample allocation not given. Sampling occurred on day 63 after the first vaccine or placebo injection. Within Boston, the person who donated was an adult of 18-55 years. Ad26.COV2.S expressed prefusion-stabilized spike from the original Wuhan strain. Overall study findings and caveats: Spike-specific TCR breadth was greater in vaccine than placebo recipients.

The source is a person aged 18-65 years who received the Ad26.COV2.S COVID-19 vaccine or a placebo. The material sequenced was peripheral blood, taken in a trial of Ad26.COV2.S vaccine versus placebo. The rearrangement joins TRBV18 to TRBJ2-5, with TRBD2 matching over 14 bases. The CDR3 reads CASSPGLRTSGRLETQYF. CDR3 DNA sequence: TGTGCCAGCTCACCCGGGCTACGGACTAGCGGGAGGTTGGAGACCCAGTACTTC.